One and the same sample provided the 10 T cell receptor beta chains below, sequenced in a study of blood T cell repertoires in COVID-19. The method was immunoSEQ multiplex PCR; TCRdb's version includes in-frame clones alone and lacks a portion of them. This sample has fewer than 200,000 clones, with approximately 91% found just once. The source material was peripheral blood. The origin of the receptors is a man aged 18 to 29 with COVID-19, enrolled during active disease.

The V gene is TRBV6-2 or TRBV6-3, the J gene TRBJ1-1; 7 bases match TRBD1. There are 14 residues in the CDR3. In germline, CDR1 is MNHEY, CDR2 SVGEGT. V lost 1 base, J lost 4 bases, and 3 bases stayed unmatched. The CDR3 loop reads CASSYWAGGTEAFF. The CDR3 DNA reads TGTGCCAGCAGTTACTGGGCAGGGGGCACTGAAGCTTTCTTT.

This rearrangement joins TRBV13 to TRBJ2-7, with TRBD1 matching over 7 bases. The CDR3 extends over 14 amino acids. V dropped 4 bases and J dropped 3; count of bases not matched to a gene: 6. Germline V gives CDR1 PRHDT, CDR2 FYEKMQ (reference sequence). The CDR3 is CASSSWGTVYEQYF. CDR3 in DNA: TGTGCCAGCAGCTCATGGGGGACAGTCTACGAGCAGTACTTC.

The chain links TRBV7-2 to TRBJ2-2; maybe TRBD2 (6 bases). V lost 1 base and J 4 bases, leaving 10 bases between the germline ends. This CDR3 spans 15 amino acids. Germline V CDR1 and CDR2: SGHTA, FQGNSA. The CDR3 is CASSLDGRGTGELFF. The DNA of the CDR3 is TGTGCCAGCAGCTTAGACGGGAGAGGCACCGGGGAGCTGTTTTTT.

This rearrangement joins TRBV2 to TRBJ1-5; D gene ambiguous. This CDR3 comprises 18 residues. Trimming removed 0 bases from V and 3 bases from J, with 18 bases in between. Germline V gene lookup returns CDR1 SNHLY and CDR2 FYNNEI. The CDR3 DNA follows: TGTGCCAGCAGTGAAGCATCACCAGCGGCAGCAGACAATCAGCCCCAGCATTTT. It is translated as CASSEASPAAADNQPQHF.

This clone was observed a handful of times. The chain has TRBV29-1 and TRBJ2-2; 9 bases map to TRBD1. The V gene end was trimmed by 7 bases and the J gene end by 6 bases; junction bases not matched to a gene: 9. CDR1 and CDR2 (germline): SQVTM, ANQGSEA. The CDR3 runs 14 residues. The CDR3 bases are TGCAGCGCGTCGGGACAGGGACGGGCCGGGGAGCTGTTTTTT. Amino acid sequence: CSASGQGRAGELFF.

The rearrangement joins TRBV28 to TRBJ1-5; D gene ambiguous. Germline values: CDR1 MDHEN, CDR2 SYDVKM. V lost 1 base, J lost 3 bases, and 10 bases lay in between. The CDR3 loop spans 15 amino acids. CDR3 nucleotide sequence: TGTGCCAGCAGTTTATTAGTCCTTCACAATCAGCCCCAGCATTTT. Translation gives CASSLLVLHNQPQHF.

This clone showed up just a few times. This chain joins TRBV6-4 and TRBJ1-2; TRBD1 matches 7 bases. V lost 6 bases and J lost 0; bases outside the gene matches: 10. The CDR3 consists of 16 residues. CDR1 is MRHNA and CDR2 is SNTAGT in the germline V gene. This chain's CDR3 is CASREPGQTPNYGYTF. As DNA, the CDR3 is TGTGCCAGCAGAGAACCGGGACAGACACCTAACTATGGCTACACCTTC.

V is TRBV28 and J is TRBJ2-2, with 8 bases fitting TRBD2. The CDR3 covers 16 residues. Germline trimming cut 4 bases from V and 2 bases from J; bases unmatched to any gene: 6. Per the germline V gene, CDR1 is MDHEN and CDR2 is SYDVKM. CDR3 nucleotides: TGTGCCAGCAGTTCCTCGACTAGCGCTAACACCGGGGAGCTGTTTTTT. Translation: CASSSSTSANTGELFF.

The chain employs TRBV3-1 (or the pseudogene TRBV3-2) and TRBJ2-7, with TRBD2 identical over 9 bases. V trimming: 5 bases; J trimming: 2 bases; junction bases outside the gene matches: 7. This CDR3 is 15 amino acids long. Germline lookup yields CDR1 LGHDT and CDR2 YNNKEL (reference sequence). The CDR3 protein is CASSEGTSPTYEQYF. The CDR3 DNA is TGTGCCAGCAGCGAGGGGACTAGCCCAACCTACGAGCAGTACTTC.

V is TRBV9 and J is TRBJ2-3, with D possibly matching TRBD1 (6 bases). Trimming shortened V by 4 bases and J by 4 bases, and 10 bases separated the two germline ends. The CDR3 loop spans 13 amino acids. CDR1 and CDR2 from the germline V gene are SGDLS and YYNGEE. This CDR3 reads CASSLQGPDTQYF. CDR3 bases: TGTGCCAGCAGCCTACAGGGACCAGATACGCAGTATTTT.